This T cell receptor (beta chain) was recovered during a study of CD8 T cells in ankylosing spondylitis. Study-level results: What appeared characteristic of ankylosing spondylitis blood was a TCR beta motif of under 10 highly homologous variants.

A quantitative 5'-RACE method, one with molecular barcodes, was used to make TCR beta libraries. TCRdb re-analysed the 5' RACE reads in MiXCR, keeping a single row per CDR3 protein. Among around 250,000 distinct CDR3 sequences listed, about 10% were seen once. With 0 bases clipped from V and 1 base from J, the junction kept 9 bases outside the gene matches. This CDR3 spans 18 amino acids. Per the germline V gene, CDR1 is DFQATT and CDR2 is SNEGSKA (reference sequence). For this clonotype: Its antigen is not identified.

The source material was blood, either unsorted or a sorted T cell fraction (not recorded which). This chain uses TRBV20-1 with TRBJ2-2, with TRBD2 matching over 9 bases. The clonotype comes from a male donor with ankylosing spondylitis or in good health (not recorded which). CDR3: CSARDRSSGVWNTGELFF. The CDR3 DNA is TGCAGTGCTAGAGATAGGTCTAGCGGGGTTTGGAACACCGGGGAGCTGTTTTTT.